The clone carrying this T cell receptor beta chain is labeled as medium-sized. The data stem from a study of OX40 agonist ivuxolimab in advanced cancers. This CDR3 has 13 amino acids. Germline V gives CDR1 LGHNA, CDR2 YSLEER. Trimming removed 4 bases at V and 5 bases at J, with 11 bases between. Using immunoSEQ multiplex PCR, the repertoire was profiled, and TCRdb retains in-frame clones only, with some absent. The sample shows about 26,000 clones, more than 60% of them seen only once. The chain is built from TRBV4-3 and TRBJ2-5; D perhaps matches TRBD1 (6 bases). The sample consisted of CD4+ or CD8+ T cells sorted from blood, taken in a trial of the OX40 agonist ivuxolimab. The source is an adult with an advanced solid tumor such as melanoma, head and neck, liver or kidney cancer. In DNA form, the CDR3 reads TGCGCCAGCAGCCCAGGGGCGGCGGAGACCCAGTACTTC. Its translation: CASSPGAAETQYF.